The entry below gives a single T cell receptor (beta chain) sequence along with its context. The CDR3 is 14 amino acids. V lost 3 bases and J lost 5; bases outside the gene matches: 6. In germline, CDR1 is LNHDA, CDR2 SQIVND (reference sequence). This entry is derived from a study of blood T cell repertoires in COVID-19. The wider study: Samples came from the United States, Italy and Spain, spanning acute and convalescent COVID-19.

Original processing methods: It was from reference gene primer amplification that nucleated cell counts were estimated. Data came from immunoSEQ multiplex PCR; TCRdb stores just in-frame clones and leaves some out. D and trimming were read from the DNA, whereas the V and J calls and clone size are those reported in that table. The table records some 50,000 clones, 86% of them present only once. This receptor was taken from a human donor in a cohort sampled during active COVID-19. V gene TRBV19 combines with J gene TRBJ1-1; TRBD1 agrees at 7 bases. The sequenced sample consisted of peripheral blood. The CDR3 DNA reads as TGTGCCAGTAGTATCGGACAGGCAGGGACTGAAGCTTTCTTT. Protein sequence: CASSIGQAGTEAFF. Combining the CDR3 with reference TRBV19 and TRBJ1-1 gives the whole variable domain DGGITQSPKYLFRKEGQNVTLSCEQNLNHDAMYWYRQDPGQGLRLIYYSQIVNDFQKGDIAEGYSVSREKKESFPLTVTSAQKNPTAFYLCASSIGQAGTEAFFGQGTRLTVV.